This T cell receptor (beta chain) is drawn from a study of regulatory T cells in long-lasting Graves disease. Arm-PCR of CDR3 regions with iRepertoire HTBI primers generated TCR beta libraries. TCRdb independently ran MiXCR on the multiplex PCR reads; one entry per CDR3 protein. Of 540,000 or so distinct CDR3 sequences listed, roughly 14% were seen once; the top ten hold roughly 9.7%. The time point: newly diagnosed GD, antithyroid drugs for less than 3 months. The authors made the TCR library using RNA they extracted from PBMCs. An endocrinology department in Xi'an, China, supplied the patients. CDR1 is SGHAT and CDR2 is FQNNGV in the germline V gene. The V gene lost 5 bases and the J gene lost 7 bases, with 14 bases spanning the gap. The CDR3 spans 13 residues. Regarding this clonotype: Its antigen is not identified.

Study findings and constraints: The study found TRBV28, TRBJ1-2 and TRBJ2-5 favored in persistent disease. Peripheral blood, not thyroid tissue, was the sole material studied.

These data were also reused for a study on T cells in Graves' hyperthyroidism and ophthalmopathy.

Sequenced here: peripheral blood mononuclear cells (PBMCs), sampled at new diagnosis, from a patient treated with antithyroid drugs. J is TRBJ1-2 and V is TRBV11-2; D not resolved. This clonotype was sampled from a man aged 25-40 years with Graves disease. The CDR3 sequence: CASSSLVTGGYTF. The CDR3 DNA sequence: TGTGCCAGCAGCAGCCTGGTCACGGGTGGCTACACCTTC.